What follows describes a single T cell receptor (beta chain). Some clones are missing from TCRdb's copy, which holds only in-frame ones; the method was immunoSEQ multiplex PCR. Counted here are more than 65,000 clones, about 95% occurring once; the ten biggest clones make up approximately 0.25%. The sample is drawn from a study of technical replicates of blood from a few donors. The CDR3 consists of 16 residues. From germline, CDR1 is SEHNR and CDR2 FQNEAQ (reference sequence). V gave up 3 bases and J gave up 4 bases, with 16 bases separating them. Sequenced: T cells isolated from PBMCs. This TCR came from a human donor in good health. The gene calls are TRBV7-9 and TRBJ2-1; unclear D gene. CDR3 sequence (DNA): TGTGCCAGCAGCTTTATAGCCTCCGCGGATTACAATGAGCAGTTCTTC. Residues: CASSFIASADYNEQFF.